These T cell receptor beta chains were read from a single sample in a study of early T cells in non-severe SARS-CoV-2 infection. TCRdb re-derived calls from the 5' RACE reads in MiXCR, one entry per CDR3 protein. Here the sample spans about 83,000 distinct CDR3 sequences, 9% to 15% being singletons. The sequenced sample was whole blood. The receptors come from an adult who was a healthcare worker with PCR-confirmed SARS-CoV-2 infection or an uninfected control (not recorded which). Each CDR3 is given with its conserved first and last residue.

CDR3aa	v_gene	j_gene
CSARDGNNSPLHF	TRBV29-1	TRBJ1-6
CSVSRNTEAFF	TRBV29-1	TRBJ1-1
CASSLVSETQYF	TRBV7-9	TRBJ2-5
CASSEGGTGTETQYF	TRBV25-1	TRBJ2-5
CASSYKERGPYEQYF	TRBV6-5	TRBJ2-7
CASSYTVWESNEQYF	TRBV6-5	TRBJ2-7
CASSWTPHSNQPQHF	TRBV5-6	TRBJ1-5
CASGLATGVVETQYF	TRBV12-5	TRBJ2-5
CASSYSGGLYEQYF	TRBV6-5	TRBJ2-7
CSARVIGLADPNEQFF	TRBV20-1	TRBJ2-1
CSVGRADQETQYF	TRBV29-1	TRBJ2-5
CATTRRDDTGELFF	TRBV10-3	TRBJ2-2
CASSRTEETQYF	TRBV5-1	TRBJ2-5
CASSSPSRNEQFF	TRBV7-3	TRBJ2-1
CASSQRGIAKNEQFF	TRBV3-1	TRBJ2-1
CASRTGTDYGYTF	TRBV6-1	TRBJ1-2
CASSLAGGWRSSYNEQFF	TRBV7-8	TRBJ2-1
CASSQEPGLAKDTQYF	TRBV4-1	TRBJ2-3
CASSYSPGLSNYGYTF	TRBV6-6	TRBJ1-2
CASSVLFPGTGEAYEQYF	TRBV4-1	TRBJ2-7
CASSQRSSQPQHF	TRBV3-1	TRBJ1-5
CASSAARGHQPQHF	TRBV25-1	TRBJ1-5
CASSQTGREVNEQFF	TRBV4-1	TRBJ2-1
CASSERGTGNTEAFF	TRBV6-1	TRBJ1-1
CASSEGAPLSDNEQFF	TRBV9	TRBJ2-1
CASSLTNYNEQFF	TRBV7-2	TRBJ2-1
CASSQDSGSSITQYF	TRBV3-1	TRBJ2-5
CAISGGLTDTQYF	TRBV10-3	TRBJ2-3
CASGITGTGNYNEQFF	TRBV12-5	TRBJ2-1
CSARVPPGRGSGANVLTF	TRBV20-1	TRBJ2-6
CSASKTAGRVSNQPQHF	TRBV20-1	TRBJ1-5